The present TCR beta chain was sequenced within a study of T cell responses to AZD1222 COVID-19 vaccine. Whole-study results and caveats: Among spike-specific TCRs, nearly half reportedly target unmutated variant regions. White British people made up most donors, females outnumbered males, and clonal diversity was possibly underestimated. No repertoire was sampled before or during the peak T cell response, only after it.

Some clones are missing from TCRdb's copy, which holds only in-frame ones; the method was immunoSEQ multiplex PCR. The sample includes under 150,000 clones, roughly nine tenths of them seen just once. The junction had 8 bases not matched to a gene; V was cut back by 5 bases and J by 8 bases. This CDR3 contains 13 residues. Looked up from germline, CDR1 is ENHRY and CDR2 is SYGVKD. Worth noting for this clone: Its cognate antigen is unknown.

The sequencing here drew on peripheral blood, taken 28 days after the second AZD1222 dose. The TCR was taken from an adult who received the AZD1222 COVID-19 vaccine. V is TRBV10-3 and J is TRBJ1-2, with 7 bases lining up with TRBD1. DNA of the CDR3: TGTGCCATCAGTTCAAGCACAGGGGAGGGCTACACCTTC. Amino acid sequence: CAISSSTGEGYTF.